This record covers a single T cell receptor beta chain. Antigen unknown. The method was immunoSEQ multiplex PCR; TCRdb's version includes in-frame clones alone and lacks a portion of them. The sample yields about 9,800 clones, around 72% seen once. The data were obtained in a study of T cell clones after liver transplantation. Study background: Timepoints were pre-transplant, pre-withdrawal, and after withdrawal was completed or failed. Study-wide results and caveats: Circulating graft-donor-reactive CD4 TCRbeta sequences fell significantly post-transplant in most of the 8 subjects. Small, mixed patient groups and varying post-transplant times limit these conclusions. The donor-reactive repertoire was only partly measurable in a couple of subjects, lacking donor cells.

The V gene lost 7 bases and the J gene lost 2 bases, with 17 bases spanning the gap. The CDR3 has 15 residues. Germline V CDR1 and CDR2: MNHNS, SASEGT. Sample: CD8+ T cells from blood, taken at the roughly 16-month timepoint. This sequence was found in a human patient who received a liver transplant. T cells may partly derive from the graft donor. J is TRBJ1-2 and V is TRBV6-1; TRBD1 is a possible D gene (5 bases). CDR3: CASTKDETENYGYTF. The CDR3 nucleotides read TGTGCCAGCACAAAGGACGAGACAGAGAACTATGGCTACACCTTC.